Listed here are 18 T cell receptor beta chains from one sample, sequenced in a study of CD8 T cells in Susac syndrome. RNA totalling roughly 0.45 to 1 ug underwent reverse transcription with random hexamers. Each CDR3 protein gets one entry after TCRdb re-called the immunoSEQ multiplex PCR reads with MiXCR. This table has 110,000 or so distinct CDR3 sequences, around 90% appearing once. The source material was CD4+ T cells from PBMCs. The receptors stem from a human donor in good health.

The genes are TRBV4-3 and TRBJ1-2; the D gene is possibly TRBD1 (5 bases). The CDR3 runs 14 residues. V was cut by 0 bases and J by 8 bases, with 13 bases left in between. Per the germline V gene, CDR1 is LGHNA and CDR2 is YSLEER. The CDR3 DNA reads as TGCGCCAGCAGCCAAGATCGAGGGGTAGGCGGCTACACCTTC. As protein: CASSQDRGVGGYTF.

The chain is built from TRBV7-6 and TRBJ2-3; D not resolved. Germline CDR1 reads SGHVS; CDR2 reads FNYEAQ. This CDR3 contains 14 residues. The V gene lost 2 bases and the J gene lost 0 bases, with 6 bases spanning the gap. In DNA form, the CDR3 reads TGTGCCAGCAGCTTATTTCTGAGCACAGATACGCAGTATTTT. It codes for CASSLFLSTDTQYF.

The V call is TRBV7-2, the J call TRBJ2-1, with D maybe TRBD1 (5 bases). CDR1 is SGHTA and CDR2 is FQGNSA in the germline V gene. The CDR3 totals 16 residues. V was trimmed by 7 bases and J by 3 bases, leaving 19 bases between them. The CDR3: CASTPKDTNIYNEQFF. Written as DNA, the CDR3 is TGTGCCAGCACCCCCAAGGACACGAACATCTACAATGAGCAGTTCTTC.

The chain uses TRBV20-1 and TRBJ2-2; D is undetermined. V lost 3 bases, J lost 6 bases, and 11 bases lay in between. The germline CDR1 and CDR2 sequences are DFQATT and SNEGSKA (reference sequence). The CDR3 has 13 residues. CDR3 amino acids: CSASMLVAGELFF. The CDR3, as DNA: TGCAGTGCTAGCATGCTAGTGGCCGGGGAGCTGTTTTTT.

This rearrangement joins TRBV12-3 or TRBV12-4 to TRBJ2-3, with D perhaps assigned TRBD1 or TRBD2 (6 bases each). The CDR3 totals 14 residues. V dropped 7 bases and J dropped 3 bases, with 14 bases sitting between them. In DNA, the CDR3 is TGTGCCAGCACCCTCCGAGGGGGGACAGATACGCAGTATTTT. Residues: CASTLRGGTDTQYF.

The chain carries TRBV4-2 and TRBJ2-2; D may correspond to TRBD1 or TRBD2 (5 bases each). CDR3 length: 19 residues. Germline CDR1 LGHNA, CDR2 YNFKEQ. V dropped 0 bases and J dropped 1 base, with 18 bases sitting between them. DNA of the CDR3: TGTGCCAGCAGCCAAGATCTAGTCGCCGGGGCATTGAACACCGGGGAGCTGTTTTTT. Residues: CASSQDLVAGALNTGELFF.

The chain joins TRBV12-3 or TRBV12-4 to TRBJ2-1; D gene ambiguous. The CDR3 length is 13 residues. The V end was cut by 3 bases, the J end by 6 bases, with 9 bases between. The CDR3 protein is CASSFNSFNEQFF. DNA of the CDR3: TGTGCCAGCAGTTTTAACAGTTTCAATGAGCAGTTCTTC.

V and J are TRBV20-1 and TRBJ1-2; D call uncertain. Germline assignment: CDR1 DFQATT and CDR2 SNEGSKA (reference sequence). The CDR3 has 12 amino acids. V lost 0 bases to trimming and J lost 6 bases, with 8 bases between them. CDR3 sequence (DNA): TGCAGTGCTAGAGAAGAGGGTGATGGCTACACCTTC. It yields the protein CSAREEGDGYTF.

The chain combines TRBV11-3 with TRBJ2-1; 9 bases fit TRBD2. The CDR3 extends over 15 amino acids. Germline lookup yields CDR1 SGHNT and CDR2 YENEEA. V shed 5 bases and J 9 bases; nucleotides not matched to a gene: 11. The CDR3: CASSREGSGSREQFF. CDR3 in DNA: TGTGCCAGCAGCCGGGAGGGTAGCGGGAGTCGTGAGCAGTTCTTC.

The V gene is TRBV12-3 or TRBV12-4, the J gene TRBJ2-7; D may be TRBD2 (5 bases). Trimming removed 6 bases at V and 2 bases at J, with 14 bases between. The CDR3 is 14 amino acids. For the CDR3, the DNA is TGTGCCAGCAGCCTCCAAGGACTCCCCTACGAGCAGTACTTC. Protein: CASSLQGLPYEQYF.

The V and J genes are TRBV7-2 and TRBJ2-7; D is uncertain. Germline assignment: CDR1 SGHTA and CDR2 FQGNSA. The CDR3 covers 15 residues. Trimming removed 5 bases at V and 4 bases at J, with 18 bases between. The CDR3 region is CASSRAGPQAYEQYF. The CDR3 region has the DNA TGTGCCAGCAGCCGGGCCGGGCCTCAAGCTTACGAGCAGTACTTC.

This chain joins TRBV20-1 and TRBJ1-6; unclear D gene. Germline CDR1 is DFQATT and CDR2 is SNEGSKA (reference sequence). CDR3 length equals 17 residues. V was cut by 0 bases and J by 0 bases, with 12 bases left in between. CDR3 in DNA: TGCAGTGCTAGAGATCTCGAGACAAGCTCCTATAATTCACCCCTCCACTTT. It is translated as CSARDLETSSYNSPLHF.

The chain is built from TRBV18 and TRBJ1-6, with TRBD1 matching over 9 bases. The CDR3 contains 14 residues. CDR1 is KGHSH, CDR2 LQKENI, per germline. J gave up 7 bases and V 3 bases, and 1 base lay outside the gene matches. Here the CDR3 DNA reads TGTGCCAGCTCACCTGACAGGGGGAATTCACCCCTCCACTTT. This sequence encodes CASSPDRGNSPLHF.

The V and J genes are TRBV2 and TRBJ1-2, with D perhaps matching TRBD1 (6 bases). This CDR3 has 14 residues. Germline lookup yields CDR1 SNHLY and CDR2 FYNNEI. The ends were cut back, 2 bases at V and 3 bases at J, with 10 bases in the middle. The CDR3 DNA reads TGTGCCAGCAGTGAACTTGGGGGCCACTATGGCTACACCTTC. It encodes CASSELGGHYGYTF. The variable domain in full, completed from reference TRBV2 and TRBJ1-2, reads EPEVTQTPSHQVTQMGQEVILRCVPISNHLYFYWYRQILGQKVEFLVSFYNNEISEKSEIFDDQFSVERPDGSNFTLKIRSTKLEDSAMYFCASSELGGHYGYTFGSGTRLTVV.

This chain connects TRBV25-1 to TRBJ1-2; D not certain. The CDR3 runs to 14 residues. Trimming shortened V by 3 bases and J by 2 bases, and 10 bases separated the two germline ends. Germline V gives CDR1 MGHDK, CDR2 SYGVNS. DNA for the CDR3: TGTGCCAGCAGTGATTGGTCGACAAACTATGGCTACACCTTC. This translates into CASSDWSTNYGYTF.

The chain joins TRBV6-6 to TRBJ2-3; 9 nucleotides align to TRBD2. The germline gives CDR1 MNHNY, CDR2 SVGAGI (reference sequence). V trimming: 5 bases; J trimming: 5 bases; junction bases outside the gene matches: 11. This CDR3 spans 16 amino acids. CDR3 nucleotide sequence: TGTGCCAGCAGTCCGATCGGCGGGAGGGCAGGAGATACGCAGTATTTT. Protein product: CASSPIGGRAGDTQYF.

V usage is TRBV20-1 and J usage is TRBJ2-1; 12 bases fit TRBD2. Losses at the gene ends were 5 bases for V and 3 bases for J; bases not matched to a gene: 14. Germline lookup yields CDR1 DFQATT and CDR2 SNEGSKA (reference sequence). This CDR3 is 18 amino acids long. This CDR3 is CSASREASGRARYNEQFF. Here the CDR3 DNA reads TGCAGTGCTTCACGAGAAGCTAGCGGGAGGGCCCGCTACAATGAGCAGTTCTTC.

This chain connects TRBV12-3 or TRBV12-4 to TRBJ2-7, with D maybe TRBD1 (6 bases). Trimming took 6 bases from V and 2 from J, leaving 11 bases between them. The CDR3 is 13 amino acids. CDR3 in DNA: TGTGCCAGCAGGCAAACAGGGACCTACGAGCAGTACTTC. It specifies CASRQTGTYEQYF.